This is a list of T cell receptor beta chains from one sample in a study of blood T cells in healthy people across ages. TCRdb processed the 5' RACE reads anew with MiXCR; each CDR3 protein has one entry. The data contain about 1,500,000 distinct CDR3 sequences, roughly 40% of them singletons. Material: blood. All receptors come from a young woman in good health. CDR3s leave out the opening cysteine and the closing phenylalanine or tryptophan.

V gene	J gene	CDR3 protein
TRBV11-1	TRBJ2-7	ASSLGPTGGYEQY
TRBV4-1	TRBJ2-1	ASSQGMRDSYNEQF
TRBV6-5	TRBJ1-2	ASSYSSGQGSYGYT
TRBV6-5	TRBJ2-3	ASSFGTSGGFSTDTQY
TRBV10-2	TRBJ1-2	ASSDWNTYGYT
TRBV11-1	TRBJ2-2	ASSLTRLNTGELF
TRBV27	TRBJ2-7	ASSLGTEIYEQY
TRBV2	TRBJ1-1	ASTQTATPDTEAF
TRBV20-1	TRBJ2-7	SARSEPPYEQY
TRBV4-1	TRBJ1-5	ASSQEWGQGVNQPQH
TRBV10-1	TRBJ2-5	ASSGVRGSTNLQETQY
TRBV18	TRBJ1-4	ASSPEGQRNEKLF
TRBV3-1	TRBJ2-7	ASSQVPGAASGGSSYEQY
TRBV20-1	TRBJ2-7	SVSGQGSYEQY
TRBV3-1	TRBJ2-1	ASSQFSGGLSYNEQF
TRBV27	NA	ASSASGAPSSYNEQY
TRBV5-1	TRBJ1-3	ASSLVPGVSGNTIY
TRBV20-1	TRBJ2-3	SPSGGATDTQY
TRBV7-2	TRBJ2-5	ASRKQESYGEQY
TRBV6-1	TRBJ2-1	ASSPSGPAYNEQF
TRBV6-1	TRBJ2-1	ASSESWGETF
TRBV10-2	TRBJ2-3	ASRVGTGTDTQY
TRBV20-1	TRBJ2-7	SATDPSYEQY
TRBV5-1	TRBJ2-1	ASREPPGNEQF
TRBV4-2	TRBJ2-1	ASSQDLATSRYNEQF
TRBV5-1	TRBJ1-1	ASSLADGGDAF
TRBV4-1	TRBJ1-2	ASRSLALNVSYGYT
TRBV10-3	TRBJ2-3	AITRDGDTQY
TRBV10-3	TRBJ2-4	AIRGQGERIQY
TRBV20-1	TRBJ2-5	NAPGIAGETQY
TRBV2	TRBJ2-3	ASWVLGTVRADTQY
TRBV28	TRBJ2-1	ASRPAGTPNEQF
TRBV3-1	TRBJ2-2	ASSQGGSLFTGELF
TRBV4-2	TRBJ1-4	ASSQGVSVPNEKLF
TRBV3-1	TRBJ2-4	ASSPRDGNRQGIQY
TRBV27	TRBJ2-1	ASSSLPGGAYNEQF
TRBV12-3/TRBV12-4	NA	ASSPPVGTSRFYEQY
TRBV5-1	TRBJ1-5	ASSPKDSYSNQPQH